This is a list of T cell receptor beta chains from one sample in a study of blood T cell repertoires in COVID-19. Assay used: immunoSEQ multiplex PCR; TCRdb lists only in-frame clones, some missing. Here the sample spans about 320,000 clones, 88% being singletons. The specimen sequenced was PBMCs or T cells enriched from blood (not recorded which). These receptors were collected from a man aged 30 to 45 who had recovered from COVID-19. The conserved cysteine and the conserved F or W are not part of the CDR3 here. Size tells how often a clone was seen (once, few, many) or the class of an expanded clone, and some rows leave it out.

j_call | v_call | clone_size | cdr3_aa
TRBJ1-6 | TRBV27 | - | ASSSDRAVNSPLH
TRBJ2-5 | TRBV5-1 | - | ASSLIGVAGEQETQY
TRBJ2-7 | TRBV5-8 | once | ASSDDRFLVYEQY
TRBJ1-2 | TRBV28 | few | ASSDSLGYT
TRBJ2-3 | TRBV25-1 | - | ASSQRGGGTDTQY
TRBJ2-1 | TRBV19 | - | ASSPRQGNLNEQF
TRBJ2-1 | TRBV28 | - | ASSYEGPSYNEQF
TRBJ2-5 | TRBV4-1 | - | ASRGQSQETQY
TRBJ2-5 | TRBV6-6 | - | ASSSSGTSGSAAQY
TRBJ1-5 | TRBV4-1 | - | ASSFSMGGRGEPQH
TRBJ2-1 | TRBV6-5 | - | ASSSGGQGADEQF
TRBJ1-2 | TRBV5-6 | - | ASSPGSDYGYT
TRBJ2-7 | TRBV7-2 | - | ASSIDRGGGLEQY
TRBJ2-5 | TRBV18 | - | ASSPIIAGSTQETQY
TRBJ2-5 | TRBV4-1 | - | ASSQPGQGLETQY
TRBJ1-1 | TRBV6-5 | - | ASSSVGREGDTEAF
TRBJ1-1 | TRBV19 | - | ASNPFGEGGTLGWSTEAF
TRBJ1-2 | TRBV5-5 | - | ASSSQNRGSNYGYT
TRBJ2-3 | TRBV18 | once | ASSPRTDRDTQY
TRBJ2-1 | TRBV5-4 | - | ASSPTSHTYNEQF
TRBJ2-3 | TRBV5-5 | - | ASSPSTTDTQY
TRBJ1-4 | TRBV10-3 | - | AISEGDFREKLF
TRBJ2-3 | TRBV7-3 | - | ASSHRGLGSTDTQY
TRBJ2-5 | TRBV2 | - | ASSRTSPQETQY
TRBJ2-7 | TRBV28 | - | ASSLYSAHQQY
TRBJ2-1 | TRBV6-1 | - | ASSENRASYNEQF
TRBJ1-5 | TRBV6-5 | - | ASNIGQGAYQPQH
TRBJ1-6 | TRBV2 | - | ASSGGGSPLH